The present entry profiles one TCR beta chain with its context. These data come from a study of blood T cell repertoires in COVID-19. CDR3 length: 13 residues. CDR1 is LNHDA, CDR2 SQIVND, per germline (reference sequence). Trimming shortened V by 7 bases and J by 1 base, and 10 bases separated the two germline ends. Clones were read by immunoSEQ multiplex PCR, and TCRdb kept only the in-frame ones, dropping some. The top ten hold roughly 6% of the sample, which has some 260,000 clones, roughly nine tenths seen once. This clonotype was obtained from a woman younger than 45 with acute COVID-19. J is TRBJ1-1 and V is TRBV19; no clear D. Sequencing input: PBMCs or T cells enriched from blood (not recorded which). The DNA for the CDR3 is TGTGCCAGTAAACTACTGGGGAACACTGAAGCTTTCTTT. This codes for CASKLLGNTEAFF.